This T cell receptor beta chain was identified during a study of blood T cell repertoires in COVID-19. At the level of the study: Researchers got acute and convalescent COVID-19 samples from the United States, Italy and Spain. Nucleic acid was either cDNA or gDNA, and it came from T cells, B-cell-depleted T cells, or PBMCs.

The V gene's germline CDR1 is MDHEN and CDR2 SYDVKM. The CDR3 length is 12 residues. The V end was cut by 3 bases, the J end by 5 bases, with 6 bases between. This clone has just one count. Source study methods: It was from reference gene primer amplification that nucleated cell counts were estimated. Produced via immunoSEQ multiplex PCR; TCRdb's table is partial and in-frame only. The DNA was the basis for D and trimming; V, J and clone size are from that table. The repertoire holds about 210,000 clones, with about 91% as singletons. This receptor was identified in a man aged 25 to 45 with acute or convalescent COVID-19. Material for sequencing was peripheral blood. J is TRBJ2-3 and V is TRBV28; D gene ambiguous. This CDR3 reads CASSFGLDTQYF. Written as DNA, the CDR3 is TGTGCCAGCAGTTTCGGGTTAGATACGCAGTATTTT.